The subject of this entry is one TCR beta chain. Data came from immunoSEQ multiplex PCR; TCRdb stores just in-frame clones and leaves some out. The sample includes 70,000 to 80,000 clones, over 85% of them seen just once. With 7 bases removed from V and 0 bases from J, the gap between germline ends came to 10 bases. The V gene's germline CDR1 is MDHEN and CDR2 SYDVKM. The length of the CDR3 is 14 residues. The data derive from a study of T cell clones after liver transplantation. Study context: Tolerance: complete withdrawal held at least one year, liver enzymes staying within twice normal.

V and J are TRBV28 and TRBJ1-3; TRBD1 is a possible D gene (6 bases). This receptor was taken from a human donor who received a liver transplant. Here the sequenced sample was CD4+ T cells from blood, taken before liver transplant. CDR3 nucleotides: TGTGCCAGCACCTCGGACAGCTCTGGAAACACCATATATTTT. It yields the protein CASTSDSSGNTIYF. Together with reference TRBV28 and TRBJ1-3, the CDR3 gives the full variable domain: DVKVTQSSRYLVKRTGEKVFLECVQDMDHENMFWYRQDPGLGLRLIYFSYDVKMKEKGDIPEGYSVSREKKERFSLILESASTNQTSMYLCASTSDSSGNTIYFGEGSWLTVV.